This T cell receptor (beta chain) derives from a study of early T cells in non-severe SARS-CoV-2 infection. Study-wide context: Chains stayed unpaired after sequencing of bulk RNA from unsorted whole blood.

TCRdb reprocessed the 5' RACE reads via MiXCR and lists one record per CDR3 protein. In the table there are 55,000 to 70,000 distinct CDR3 sequences, roughly a tenth of which are singletons. Study-level findings and limits: CD4 and private specificities were missed by VDJdb matching, which favored anti-spike CD8 responses.

Details on this clonotype: Its antigen is not known.

Germline lookup yields CDR1 DFQATT and CDR2 SNEGSKA (reference sequence). The V and J ends lost 8 bases and 0 bases, in that order; junction bases with no gene match: 9. The CDR3 sequence is 14 residues long. The chain links TRBV20-1 to TRBJ2-7; 8 bases line up with TRBD2. This clonotype was obtained from an adult who was a healthcare worker with PCR-confirmed SARS-CoV-2 infection or an uninfected control (not recorded which). The specimen was whole blood. The CDR3: CSPETSENSYEQYF. The DNA of the CDR3 is TGCAGTCCAGAGACTAGCGAGAACTCCTACGAGCAGTACTTC.